This TCR beta chain was profiled in a study of PD-L1 blockade in urothelial cancer (dated by TCRdb to about 2017). With respect to the entire study: Therapy was started in 2014 for all patients, and atezolizumab 1,200 mg was administered intravenously every 3 weeks. About nine tenths of the roughly 29 patients were identified as males with urothelial cancer of bladder origin, and a prior smoking history was reported by 18 of 29 patients. An ECOG performance status of 0 or 1 was recorded for the patients, and 0 to 3 prior chemotherapy regimens had been received by the patients. Blood samples were analyzed at two time points: 3 weeks after treatment start (second dose) and 6 weeks after treatment start. Blood samples gave a median of about 130,000 T cells and 80,000 or so unique TCRs, with a median clonality of approximately 0.08. An exploratory multi-omic analysis was conducted of the somatic, immune and clinical correlates of response to PD-L1 blockade with atezolizumab in urothelial cancer. Pretreatment tumor samples, along with matched peripheral blood collected serially before and after atezolizumab treatment, underwent TCR sequencing. Progression-free survival longer than 6 months counted as durable clinical benefit, and TCR features were additionally tested against both progression-free and overall survival. In the same patients, pretreatment tumors underwent whole exome sequencing and RNA sequencing in addition to TCR sequencing. Roughly 10 patients reached durable clinical benefit, while roughly 22 patients did not. Pretreatment blood TCR-seq was available for around 29 patients, at least one posttreatment blood collection was obtained for 24 patients, and tumor TCR-seq was available for 24 patients.

To estimate absolute template abundance from read counts, synthetic TCR analog templates were spiked into each PCR. Using the immunoSEQ assay, TCRbeta CDR3 regions were amplified from genomic DNA with bias-controlled V and J gene primers. Sequencing of rearranged TCRbeta segments was performed at approximately 20X coverage. The paper's data handling went like this. Clustering was used to correct sequencing errors, and CDR3s were annotated against IMGT so that V, D and J genes could be assigned. Only productive TCRbeta rearrangements were used in downstream analyses, excluding out-of-frame or stop-codon sequences. Clonality was calculated as one minus the Shannon entropy normalized by the log of the number of unique productive sequences. Fisher's exact test with Benjamini-Hochberg correction, at a threshold of adjusted p below 0.01, was used to find clones that differed between time points or between blood and tumor. This is the immuneACCESS table as TCRdb keeps it, with only in-frame sequences that have V and J called. A part of the clones is gone; compared with another copy, unresolved V genes explain less than half, and the rest is unexplained. V, J and clone size were drawn from that table, and D and trimming were deduced from the DNA. A total of tens of thousands of clones appear in this sample, roughly 90% of them only once. Roughly 4.7% of the sample belongs to the ten largest clones.

On the study overall, not on this receptor specifically: Patients with durable benefit showed greater expansion of tumor-associated TCR clones in peripheral blood 3 weeks after starting treatment (n = 22, p = 0.022). Improved progression-free and overall survival was associated with having pretreatment peripheral blood TCR clonality below the median. Because the sample size was small (n = 29) and many of the analyses were exploratory, the results are meant to be hypothesis-generating.

The sample's time point label is to be understood as: pretreatment peripheral blood. The cohort comprised nearly 30 patients with locally advanced or metastatic urothelial carcinoma treated at Memorial Sloan Kettering on a trial protocol. Peripheral blood mononuclear cells were collected from each patient pretreatment and during treatment, giving between 1 and 8 total time points per patient. The Qiagen DNeasy Blood extraction kit was used to purify genomic DNA from total PBMCs and tumor samples. Collected pretreatment and during treatment, PBMCs were isolated and stored as previously described. Comments on this clone: Its antigen is currently not known. One base away there is no much larger clone; base qualities are not given.

Compared with germline, V lacks 4 bases and J lacks 0 bases; bases without a gene match: 12. From cysteine to phenylalanine, the CDR3 is 19 amino acids long. The CDR3 DNA has 57 bases and is translated from base 1. Per the germline V gene (reference sequence), WNHNN is the CDR1 and SYGVQD is the CDR2. The sample was PBMCs, taken around atezolizumab (anti-PD-L1) treatment. This chain is built from TRBV10-1 and TRBJ2-1; 10 junctional bases match TRBD2. The clonotype comes from a man aged 65-85 years with urothelial cancer. The DNA is as follows: TGCGCCAGCAGTGGACCGATCGGGACTAGCGAGAGCTCCTACAATGAGCAGTTCTTC. This translates into CASSGPIGTSESSYNEQFF.